The 2 T cell receptor beta chains reported below all come from one sample, sequenced in a study of PD-L1 blockade in urothelial cancer (dated by TCRdb to about 2017). The method was the immunoSEQ multiplex PCR assay. Not all clones reach the TCRdb copy of this immuneACCESS table, which keeps in-frame sequences only. Checked studies attribute under half of the gap to unresolved V genes and leave the rest unexplained. The sample includes 35,000 to 50,000 clones, with 88% observed a single time. Together, the top ten hold 12% to 15% of the sample. The material sequenced was PBMCs, taken around atezolizumab (anti-PD-L1) treatment. These receptors were obtained from an older woman with urothelial cancer.

V gene TRBV7-9 combines with J gene TRBJ2-6; TRBD1 matches at 7 bases. Trimming removed 5 bases from V and 0 bases from J; junction bases left unmatched: 7. Looked up from germline, CDR1 is SEHNR and CDR2 is FQNEAQ (reference sequence). CDR3 length equals 17 residues. CDR3 sequence reads: CASSPGQLSSGANVLTF. CDR3 DNA: TGTGCCAGCAGCCCGGGACAGTTGAGCTCTGGGGCCAACGTCCTGACTTTC.

This chain uses TRBV27 with TRBJ2-1, with TRBD2 identical over 15 bases. With V trimmed by 6 bases and J by 7 bases, 13 bases remained unmatched. CDR3 length equals 18 residues. Germline values: CDR1 MNHEY, CDR2 SMNVEV (reference sequence). The CDR3 loop reads CASRPGLAGGGVGNEQFF. The CDR3 coding sequence is TGTGCCAGCAGGCCGGGACTAGCGGGAGGTGGAGTAGGGAATGAGCAGTTCTTC.